This T cell receptor beta chain stems from a study of Ad26.COV2.S vaccination and SARS-CoV-2 variants. Some clones are missing from TCRdb's copy, which holds only in-frame ones; the method was immunoSEQ multiplex PCR. The sample yields 300,000 to 400,000 clones, over 75% seen once. Germline-derived CDR1 and CDR2 are DFQATT and SNEGSKA (reference sequence). V lost 6 bases and J lost 10, with 7 bases in between. CDR3 length: 9 amino acids. The treatment: around 19 received Ad26.COV2.S at low or high dose, single or two shots; roughly 5 received placebo; per-sample allocation not given. Samples analyzed were those drawn on day 63 after the first vaccine or placebo injection.

Sample: peripheral blood, taken in a trial of Ad26.COV2.S vaccine versus placebo. V gene TRBV20-1 combines with J gene TRBJ1-5; no firm D call. This TCR was sampled from a person aged 18-60 years who received the Ad26.COV2.S COVID-19 vaccine or a placebo. Here the CDR3 reads CSAGLPQHF. The CDR3 region has the DNA TGCAGTGCCGGGCTCCCCCAGCATTTT.